This entry describes one TCR beta chain. The specificity of this receptor is unknown. A much larger clone sits a single nucleotide away, making a read error possible. The final CDR3 position lacks the conserved phenylalanine or tryptophan, pointing to a likely read error. The germline V gene gives CDR1 as SGHRS and CDR2 as YFSETQ. Including both end residues, the CDR3 is 14 amino acids long. Only the CDR3 DNA is retained, 42 bases long and in frame from the first base. V sheds 2 bases and J sheds 2 bases, leaving 9 bases between their ends. This entry comes from a study of early T cells in non-severe SARS-CoV-2 infection (dated by TCRdb to the early 2020s). At the level of the whole study: Bulk RNA from unsorted whole blood was used for TCR sequencing, so alpha and beta chains could not be paired.

General findings and caveats noted by the study authors: VDJdb matching was skewed toward anti-spike CD8 responses, so virus-specific expansions were likely underestimated and private and CD4 specificities were missed.

The study was a case-control design nested within a healthcare worker cohort in London, UK, with weekly nasopharyngeal swab PCR tests and blood sampling. Healthcare workers were enrolled in the week of the UK lockdown, from 23 to 31 March 2020, and were followed every week for up to roughly 15 weeks. Library prep was done by 5' RACE. Sequencer: NextSeq 500. Unique molecular identifiers were attached to individual cDNA molecules in the TCR library protocol so that sequencing error and PCR bias could be corrected. Sequencing covered both TCR alpha and beta chains, and within each sample the abundances of alpha and beta sequences were tightly co-correlated. Per the authors' processing: Decombinator V4 was used to perform V gene, J gene and CDR3 annotation of TCR sequences. TCRs were defined as expanded if a significant change between any two time points was detected under a Poisson model with p below 0.0001. TCR abundances were normalised to the total number of TCRs sequenced per sample and expressed as counts per million. TRAV1-2 paired with TRAJ12, TRAJ20 or TRAJ33 defined MAIT TCRs, while TRAV10 paired with TRAJ18 defined iNKT TCRs. A search of VDJdb, accessed on 1 November 2021, was run for TCRs annotated to CMV, EBV and SARS-CoV-2, with TCRs annotated for multiple antigens excluded. Using fastp trimming at Q25 and MiXCR clonotype assembly, TCRdb reanalyzed the public sequencing data and kept in-frame beta chains. Rows are combined by CDR3 protein, so each entry shows the most common genes and DNA. The V and J calls were not made by the authors but by TCRdb's processing. The sample table records roughly 88,000 distinct CDR3 sequences; less than 15% of these occur just once. Roughly 6% of the sample is in the top ten clones.

Sample: whole blood. The chain joins TRBV5-1 to TRBJ2-3, with no confidently assigned D gene. The TCR comes from an adult who was a healthcare worker with PCR-confirmed SARS-CoV-2 infection or an uninfected control (not recorded which). The CDR3 region has the sequence CASSFGPPTDTQYS. The DNA sequence is TGCGCCAGCAGCTTCGGCCCACCCACAGATACGCAGTATTCT.